This T cell receptor beta chain was observed in a study of shared clonotypes between healthy human individuals. Across the whole study: Plates per donor: three CD4 naive, three CD4 memory, two CD8 naive, one CD8 memory. Broader study findings: Only blood samples were collected, and tissue repertoires likely differ. The naive CD4 repertoires of a handful of donors were compared, and approximately 5.3% of clonotypes were shared.

V dropped 0 bases and J dropped 4; count of bases not matched to a gene: 5. Germline loops: CDR1 LNHNV, CDR2 YYDKDF (reference sequence). There are 15 residues in the CDR3. On this clone itself: As yet, its antigen is unknown.

The method was immunoSEQ multiplex PCR; TCRdb's version includes in-frame clones alone and lacks a portion of them. Of a few hundred thousand clones in the sample, 65% to 70% are singletons; the top ten hold roughly 11%. This clonotype was sampled from a man aged 30 to 39 in good health. Sequencing used memory CD4+ T cells sorted from blood. Subset in this sample: CD45RA-negative fraction. The chain uses TRBV15 and TRBJ2-5; TRBD2 matches at 7 bases. CDR3 sequence: CATSRDLLATETQYF. CDR3 nucleotides: TGTGCCACCAGCAGAGATCTACTAGCGACAGAGACCCAGTACTTC.